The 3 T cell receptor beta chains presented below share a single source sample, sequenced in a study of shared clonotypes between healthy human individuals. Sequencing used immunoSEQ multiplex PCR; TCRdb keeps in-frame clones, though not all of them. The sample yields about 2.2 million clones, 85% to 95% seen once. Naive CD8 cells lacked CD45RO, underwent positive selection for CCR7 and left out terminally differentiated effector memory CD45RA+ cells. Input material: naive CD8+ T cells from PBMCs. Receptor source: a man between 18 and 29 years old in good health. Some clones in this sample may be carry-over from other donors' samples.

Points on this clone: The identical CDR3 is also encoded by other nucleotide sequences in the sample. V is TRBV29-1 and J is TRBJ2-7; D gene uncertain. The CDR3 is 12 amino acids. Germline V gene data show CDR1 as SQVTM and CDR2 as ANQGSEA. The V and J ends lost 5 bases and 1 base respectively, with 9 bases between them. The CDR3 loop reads CSVYGPSYEQYF. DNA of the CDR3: TGCAGCGTTTACGGGCCTTCCTACGAGCAGTACTTC.

CDR3 in amino acids: CASESGARNQPQHF. CDR3 in DNA: TGTGCCAGCGAGTCAGGAGCGAGGAATCAGCCCCAGCATTTT. V and J are TRBV2 and TRBJ1-5; D not certain. Germline loops: CDR1 SNHLY, CDR2 FYNNEI. The CDR3 runs 14 residues. V was pared by 8 bases and J by 4 bases, with 15 bases between.

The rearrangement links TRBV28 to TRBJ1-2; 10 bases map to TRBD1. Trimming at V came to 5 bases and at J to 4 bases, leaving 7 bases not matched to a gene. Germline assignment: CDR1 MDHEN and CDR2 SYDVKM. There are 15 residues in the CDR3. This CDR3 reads CASSTPGQGSYGYTF. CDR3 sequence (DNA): TGTGCCAGCAGTACGCCGGGACAGGGGAGCTATGGCTACACCTTC.